The 16 T cell receptor beta chains below were found in one sample sequenced in a study of T cell responses to AZD1222 COVID-19 vaccine. Generated by immunoSEQ multiplex PCR, the TCRdb table keeps only in-frame clones and is missing some. The sample yields 160,000 or so clones, less than 95% seen once. Here the sequenced sample was peripheral blood, taken on day 0 of AZD1222 vaccination. Source of these receptors: an adult in good health.

The chain joins TRBV20-1 to TRBJ1-2; no definite D call. Trimming pared 5 bases from V and 4 bases from J, leaving 8 bases between. The germline CDR1 and CDR2 sequences are DFQATT and SNEGSKA (reference sequence). The CDR3 consists of 11 residues. CDR3 nucleotide sequence: TGCAGTGCTCCCGACATCTATGGCTACACCTTC. It codes for CSAPDIYGYTF.

This chain joins TRBV28 and TRBJ1-5, with 7 bases lining up with TRBD1. Germline V gives CDR1 MDHEN, CDR2 SYDVKM. The junction had 11 bases not matched to a gene; V was cut back by 10 bases and J by 2 bases. This CDR3 is built from 15 residues. This chain's CDR3 is CATGTAGIGNQPQHF. CDR3 coding DNA: TGTGCCACCGGGACAGCAGGTATCGGCAATCAGCCCCAGCATTTT.

The chain links TRBV28 to TRBJ2-1, with a weak D call TRBD1 (6 bases). Trimming cost V 6 bases and J 6 bases, with 15 bases left between them. Germline loops: CDR1 MDHEN, CDR2 SYDVKM. This CDR3 has 14 amino acids. The CDR3 sequence is CASSYIGQPNEQFF. CDR3 sequence (DNA): TGTGCCAGCAGCTATATCGGACAGCCCAATGAGCAGTTCTTC.

The chain is built from TRBV7-2 and TRBJ1-5, with 7 bases lining up with TRBD1. The V segment lost 1 base and the J segment 3 bases; nucleotides outside the gene matches: 3. This CDR3 is 15 amino acids long. From germline, CDR1 is SGHTA and CDR2 FQGNSA. The CDR3, as DNA: TGTGCCAGCAGCTTAGGACAGGGCCCCAATCAGCCCCAGCATTTT. This gives the protein CASSLGQGPNQPQHF.

The chain is built from TRBV5-4 and TRBJ2-7; possibly TRBD2 for D (5 bases). The CDR3 extends over 13 amino acids. Trimming took 2 bases from V and 3 from J, leaving 9 bases between them. Looked up from germline, CDR1 is SGHNT and CDR2 is YYREEE (reference sequence). The CDR3 bases are TGTGCCAGCAGCTTTTACGGGGTCTACGAGCAGTACTTC. Translation gives CASSFYGVYEQYF. The complete variable domain, with remaining parts taken from reference TRBV5-4 and TRBJ2-7, reads ETGVTQSPTHLIKTRGQQVTLRCSSQSGHNTVSWYQQALGQGPQFIFQYYREEENGRGNFPPRFSGLQFPNYSSELNVNALELDDSALYLCASSFYGVYEQYFGPGTRLTVT.

This rearrangement joins TRBV6-5 to TRBJ2-7; D not resolved. This CDR3 has 15 amino acids. V shed 5 bases and J shed 2 bases, with 16 bases lying between them. Germline CDR1 reads MNHEY; CDR2 reads SVGAGI. The CDR3 protein is CASSNTQRTPYEQYF. For the CDR3, the DNA is TGTGCCAGCAGTAACACACAGAGAACCCCCTACGAGCAGTACTTC.

The V and J genes are TRBV7-8 and TRBJ2-3, with 7 bases matching TRBD1. V was clipped by 3 bases and J by 2 bases; unmatched bases: 8. The CDR3 is 16 amino acids. Germline-derived CDR1 and CDR2 are SGHVS and FQNEAQ. Here the CDR3 reads CASSFRPGQNTDTQYF. In nucleotides, the CDR3 is TGTGCCAGCAGCTTCCGACCGGGACAGAACACAGATACGCAGTATTTT.

This chain uses TRBV12-3 or TRBV12-4 with TRBJ1-2, with a possible D match to TRBD1 (6 bases). The CDR3 extends over 13 amino acids. Deletions cut 2 bases from V and 5 bases from J, with 9 bases between. The CDR3 is CASSLRTAYGYTF. Here the CDR3 DNA reads TGTGCCAGCAGTTTAAGGACAGCTTATGGCTACACCTTC.

This clone appeared a few times. The chain recombines TRBV10-3 with TRBJ1-1; D perhaps matches TRBD1 (5 bases). Trimming removed 5 bases at V and 3 bases at J, with 10 bases between. Germline CDR1 reads ENHRY; CDR2 reads SYGVKD. The CDR3 is 13 amino acids. The DNA for the CDR3 is TGTGCCATCAGTTGGGGCGGTGACACTGAAGCTTTCTTT. Translation: CAISWGGDTEAFF.

The V gene is TRBV25-1, the J gene TRBJ2-7; no definite D call. The V end was cut by 3 bases, the J end by 5 bases, with 11 bases between. This CDR3 is 13 amino acids long. Germline loops: CDR1 MGHDK, CDR2 SYGVNS. CDR3 DNA: TGTGCCAGCAGTGATGAGGTTTCTCACGAGCAGTACTTC. Amino acid sequence: CASSDEVSHEQYF.

In its sample, this clone was seen a few times. CDR3 nucleotide sequence: TGTGCCAGCAGCTTAGCGTTTATGGAGGGGAACGAGCAGTACTTC. Translation: CASSLAFMEGNEQYF. V is TRBV7-2 and J is TRBJ2-7; maybe TRBD2 (6 bases). Trimming took off 0 bases at V and 5 bases at J, with 14 bases between the two ends. The CDR3 extends over 15 amino acids. CDR1 and CDR2 from the germline V gene are SGHTA and FQGNSA.

The rearrangement uses TRBV27 and TRBJ1-1; D unclear. V dropped 3 bases and J dropped 3 bases, with 8 bases sitting between them. The CDR3 has 13 amino acids. Germline-derived CDR1 and CDR2 are MNHEY and SMNVEV (reference sequence). The CDR3 protein is CASSLREDTEAFF. In nucleotides, the CDR3 is TGTGCCAGCAGTTTGAGGGAGGACACTGAAGCTTTCTTT.

The chain recombines TRBV5-1 with TRBJ1-2, with no clear D. Per germline, CDR1 SGHRS and CDR2 YFSETQ. Trimming pared 4 bases from V and 8 bases from J, leaving 15 bases between. The CDR3 has 13 amino acids. Here the CDR3 DNA reads TGCGCCAGCAGCACGGGTCTCAAGCGAGGCTACACCTTC. Protein sequence: CASSTGLKRGYTF.

The rearrangement joins TRBV6-5 to TRBJ1-5, with 7 bases lining up with TRBD1. Germline V gives CDR1 MNHEY, CDR2 SVGAGI. The CDR3 consists of 15 residues. V shed 7 bases, J shed 5 bases, and the junction held 11 bases outside the gene matches. The CDR3 is CASTPSGQGDQPQHF. The CDR3 DNA reads TGTGCCAGCACTCCGAGTGGGCAGGGGGATCAGCCCCAGCATTTT.

This chain uses TRBV4-2 with TRBJ1-1, with TRBD1 as a possible D gene (5 bases). Deletions cut 4 bases from V and 0 bases from J, with 21 bases between. CDR1 is LGHNA, CDR2 YNFKEQ, per germline. The CDR3 sequence is 18 residues long. The CDR3 loop is CASSPRGRAPSMNTEAFF. CDR3 nucleotides: TGTGCCAGCAGCCCAAGGGGTCGGGCGCCCTCAATGAACACTGAAGCTTTCTTT.

V usage is TRBV7-2 and J usage is TRBJ2-7, with TRBD2 identical over 7 bases. The germline CDR1 and CDR2 sequences are SGHTA and FQGNSA. This CDR3 comprises 15 residues. The junction had 6 bases not matched to a gene; V was cut back by 1 base and J by 3 bases. CDR3 sequence: CASSLDAGEVYEQYF. The CDR3 nucleotides are TGTGCCAGCAGCTTAGACGCGGGAGAAGTCTACGAGCAGTACTTC.